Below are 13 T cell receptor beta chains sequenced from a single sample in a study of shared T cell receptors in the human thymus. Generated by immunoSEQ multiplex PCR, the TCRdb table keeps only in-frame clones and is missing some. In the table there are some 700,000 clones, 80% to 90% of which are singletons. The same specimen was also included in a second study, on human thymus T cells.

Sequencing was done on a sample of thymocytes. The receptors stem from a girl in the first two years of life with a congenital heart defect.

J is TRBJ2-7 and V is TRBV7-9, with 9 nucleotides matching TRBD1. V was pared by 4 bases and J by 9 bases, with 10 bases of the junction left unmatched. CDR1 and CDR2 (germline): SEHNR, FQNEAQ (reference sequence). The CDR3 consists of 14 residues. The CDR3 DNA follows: TGTGCCAGCAGCTCCGGTACCGGGACAGGGCGGCAGTACTTC. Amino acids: CASSSGTGTGRQYF.

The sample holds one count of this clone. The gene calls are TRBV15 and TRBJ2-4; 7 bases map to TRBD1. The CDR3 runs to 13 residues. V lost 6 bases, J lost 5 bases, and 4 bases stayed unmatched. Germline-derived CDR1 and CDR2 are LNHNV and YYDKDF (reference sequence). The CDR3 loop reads CATSEGAQNIQYF. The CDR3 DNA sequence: TGTGCCACCAGTGAGGGGGCCCAAAACATTCAGTACTTC.

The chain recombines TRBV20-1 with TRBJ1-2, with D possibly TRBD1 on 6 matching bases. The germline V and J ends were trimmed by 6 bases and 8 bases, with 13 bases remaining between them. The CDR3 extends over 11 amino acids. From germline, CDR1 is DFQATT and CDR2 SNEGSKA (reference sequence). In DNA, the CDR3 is TGCAGTGCCAGTACCCAGGGGGGCTACACCTTC. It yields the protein CSASTQGGYTF.

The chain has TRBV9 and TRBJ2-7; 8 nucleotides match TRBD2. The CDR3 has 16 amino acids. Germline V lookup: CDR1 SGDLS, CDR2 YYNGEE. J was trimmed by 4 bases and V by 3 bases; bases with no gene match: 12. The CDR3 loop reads CASSEKSGGNFYEQYF. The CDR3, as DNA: TGTGCCAGCAGCGAGAAAAGCGGGGGCAACTTTTACGAGCAGTACTTC.

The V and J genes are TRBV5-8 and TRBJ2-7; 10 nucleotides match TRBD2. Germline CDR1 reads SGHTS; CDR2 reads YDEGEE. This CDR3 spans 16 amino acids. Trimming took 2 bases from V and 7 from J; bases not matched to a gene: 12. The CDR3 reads CASSLFTSGVLGEQYF. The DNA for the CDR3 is TGTGCCAGCAGCTTATTTACTAGCGGGGTATTGGGGGAGCAGTACTTC.

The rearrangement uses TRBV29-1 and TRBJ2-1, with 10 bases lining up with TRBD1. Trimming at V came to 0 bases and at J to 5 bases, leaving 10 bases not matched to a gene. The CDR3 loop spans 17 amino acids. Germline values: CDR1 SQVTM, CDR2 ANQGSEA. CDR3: CSVEDVIRQGANNEQFF. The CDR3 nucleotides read TGCAGCGTTGAAGATGTGATCCGACAGGGGGCCAACAATGAGCAGTTCTTC.

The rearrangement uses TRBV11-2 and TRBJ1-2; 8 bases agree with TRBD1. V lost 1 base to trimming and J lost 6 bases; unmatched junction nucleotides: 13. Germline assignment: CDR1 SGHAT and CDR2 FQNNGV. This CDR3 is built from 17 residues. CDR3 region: CASSLVDGRGLDDGYTF. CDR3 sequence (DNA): TGTGCCAGCAGCTTAGTTGACGGCAGGGGGCTCGACGATGGCTACACCTTC.

The CDR3 sequence is CASSPFRGLAFETQYF. The DNA for the CDR3 is TGCGCCAGCAGCCCTTTCAGGGGACTAGCCTTCGAGACCCAGTACTTC. This chain uses TRBV4-1 with TRBJ2-5, with TRBD2 matching 9 bases. Per the germline V gene, CDR1 is MGHRA and CDR2 is YSYEKL. The CDR3 contains 16 residues. With V trimmed by 4 bases and J by 5 bases, 11 bases remained unmatched.

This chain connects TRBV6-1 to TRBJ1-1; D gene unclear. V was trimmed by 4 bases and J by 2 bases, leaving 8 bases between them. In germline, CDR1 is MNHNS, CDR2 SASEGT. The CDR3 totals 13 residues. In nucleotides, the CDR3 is TGTGCCAGCAGTGTGGGCCTTAACACTGAAGCTTTCTTT. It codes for CASSVGLNTEAFF.

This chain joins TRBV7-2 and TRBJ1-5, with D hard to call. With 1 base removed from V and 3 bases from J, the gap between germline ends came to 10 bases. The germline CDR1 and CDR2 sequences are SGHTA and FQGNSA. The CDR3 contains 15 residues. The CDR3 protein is CASSLEGGDNQPQHF. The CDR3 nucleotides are TGTGCCAGCAGCTTAGAAGGCGGGGACAATCAGCCCCAGCATTTT. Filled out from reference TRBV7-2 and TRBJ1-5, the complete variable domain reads GAGVSQSPSNKVTEKGKDVELRCDPISGHTALYWYRQSLGQGLEFLIYFQGNSAPDKSGLPSDRFSAERTGGSVSTLTIQRTQQEDSAVYLCASSLEGGDNQPQHFGDGTRLSIL.

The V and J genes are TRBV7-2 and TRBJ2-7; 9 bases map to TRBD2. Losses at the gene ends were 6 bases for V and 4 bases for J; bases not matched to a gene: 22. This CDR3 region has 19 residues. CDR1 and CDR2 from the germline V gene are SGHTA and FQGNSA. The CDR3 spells CASSIKPGPQTSGAYEQYF. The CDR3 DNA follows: TGTGCCAGCAGTATAAAACCGGGACCGCAGACTAGCGGAGCTTACGAGCAGTACTTC.

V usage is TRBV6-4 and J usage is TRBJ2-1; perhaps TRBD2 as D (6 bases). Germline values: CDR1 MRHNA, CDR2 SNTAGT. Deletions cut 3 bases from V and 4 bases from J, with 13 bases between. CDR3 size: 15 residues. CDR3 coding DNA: TGTGCCAGCAGTGAAGTCGGGGGACCTTACAATGAGCAGTTCTTC. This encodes CASSEVGGPYNEQFF.

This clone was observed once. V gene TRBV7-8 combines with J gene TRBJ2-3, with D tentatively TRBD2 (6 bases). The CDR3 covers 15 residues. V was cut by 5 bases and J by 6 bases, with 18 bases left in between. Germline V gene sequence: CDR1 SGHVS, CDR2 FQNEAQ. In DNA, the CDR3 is TGTGCCAGCAGCCCCGGCGGGGCAACATCTGATACGCAGTATTTT. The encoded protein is CASSPGGATSDTQYF. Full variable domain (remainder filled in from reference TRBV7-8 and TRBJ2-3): GAGVSQSPRYKVAKRGQDVALRCDPISGHVSLFWYQQALGQGPEFLTYFQNEAQLDKSGLPSDRFFAERPEGSVSTLKIQRTQQEDSAVYLCASSPGGATSDTQYFGPGTRLTVL.